The 8 T cell receptor beta chains below all came from one sample that was sequenced in a study of radiotherapy plus CTLA-4 blockade in lung cancer. Clones were sequenced by immunoSEQ multiplex PCR, and TCRdb holds only the in-frame ones, with some missing. The table shows under 70,000 clones, with 60% to 80% occurring only once. The specimen was peripheral blood, collected from a patient treated with radiotherapy plus ipilimumab. The receptors stem from a human donor with non-small cell lung cancer who had a complete response to radiotherapy plus ipilimumab.

CDR3 nucleotides: TGTGCTAGTGGTTTGGTCTCGGGGACTGGCTACACCTTC. Protein sequence: CASGLVSGTGYTF. The V and J genes are TRBV12-5 and TRBJ1-2; maybe TRBD1 (5 bases). Trimming removed 0 bases at V and 7 bases at J, with 9 bases between. CDR1 and CDR2 from the germline V gene are LGHNT and FRNRAP. The CDR3 covers 13 residues.

V gene TRBV10-3 combines with J gene TRBJ2-3; 13 nucleotides agree with TRBD2. Trimming at V came to 6 bases and at J to 0 bases, leaving 12 bases not matched to a gene. This CDR3 has 19 residues. Germline CDR1 ENHRY, CDR2 SYGVKD. CDR3 nucleotides: TGTGCCATCAGAAGCACTAGCGGGGGGGGCGCTCCTAGCACAGATACGCAGTATTTT. This sequence encodes CAIRSTSGGGAPSTDTQYF.

As DNA, the CDR3 is TGCGCCAGCAGGGAGGGTACTCTCAATCAGCCCCAGCATTTT. Its protein product is CASREGTLNQPQHF. This chain uses TRBV10-2 with TRBJ1-5; unclear D gene. Germline V gene sequence: CDR1 WSHSY, CDR2 SAAADI. Trimming left V 6 bases short and J 3 bases short, with 12 bases between. This CDR3 spans 14 amino acids.

The gene calls are TRBV4-1 and TRBJ2-5, with TRBD1 identical over 10 bases. The germline V gene encodes CDR1 MGHRA and CDR2 YSYEKL. The CDR3 length is 16 residues. V lost 1 base to trimming and J lost 2 bases; unmatched junction nucleotides: 4. CDR3: CASSQGGTGVQETQYF. The CDR3 DNA sequence: TGCGCCAGCAGCCAAGGTGGGACAGGGGTGCAAGAGACCCAGTACTTC.

This clone was recorded once. The chain joins TRBV4-1 to TRBJ1-5; unclear D gene. Trimming stripped 0 bases from V and 0 bases from J, with 12 bases between. Germline loops: CDR1 MGHRA, CDR2 YSYEKL. This CDR3 is built from 17 residues. CDR3 sequence (DNA): TGCGCCAGCAGCCAAGACCCGGATACTTTTAGCAATCAGCCCCAGCATTTT. This sequence encodes CASSQDPDTFSNQPQHF.

The rearrangement links TRBV30 to TRBJ2-1; maybe TRBD1 (6 bases). V dropped 0 bases and J dropped 4 bases, with 10 bases sitting between them. Germline loops: CDR1 GTSNPN, CDR2 SVGIG (reference sequence). The CDR3 runs to 14 residues. This chain's CDR3 is CAWSVGAAYNEQFF. As DNA, the CDR3 is TGTGCCTGGAGTGTGGGGGCCGCTTACAATGAGCAGTTCTTC.

V usage is TRBV7-8 and J usage is TRBJ2-1; D assignment may be TRBD1 or TRBD2 (5 bases each). This CDR3 is 15 amino acids long. The germline V gene encodes CDR1 SGHVS and CDR2 FQNEAQ. V was clipped by 0 bases and J by 12 bases, with 18 bases between them. This CDR3 reads CASSLARGFGKGQFF. The CDR3 DNA follows: TGTGCCAGCAGCTTAGCGAGGGGATTTGGTAAGGGGCAGTTCTTC.

This chain connects TRBV5-1 to TRBJ1-2; weak D call: TRBD1 (5 bases). CDR1 and CDR2 from the germline V gene are SGHRS and YFSETQ. The CDR3 runs to 12 residues. V lost 6 bases and J lost 4, with 10 bases in between. The CDR3 here is CASKRGSYGYTF. As DNA, the CDR3 is TGCGCCAGCAAGAGGGGCTCCTATGGCTACACCTTC.